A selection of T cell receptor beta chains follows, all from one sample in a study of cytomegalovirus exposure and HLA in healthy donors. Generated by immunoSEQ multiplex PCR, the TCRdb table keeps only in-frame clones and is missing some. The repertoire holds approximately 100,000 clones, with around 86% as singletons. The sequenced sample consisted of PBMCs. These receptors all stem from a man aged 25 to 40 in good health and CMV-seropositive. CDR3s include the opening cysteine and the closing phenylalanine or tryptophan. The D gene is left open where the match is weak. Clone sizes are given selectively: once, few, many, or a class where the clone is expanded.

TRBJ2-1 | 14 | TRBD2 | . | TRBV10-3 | CASLKREGRDEQFF | TGTGCCAGCCTGAAGCGGGAGGGCAGGGATGAGCAGTTCTTC
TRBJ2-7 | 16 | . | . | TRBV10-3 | CAISESIRDSGREQYF | TGTGCCATCAGTGAGTCAATCCGGGACTCTGGAAGGGAGCAGTACTTC
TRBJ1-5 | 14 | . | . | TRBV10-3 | CAISESSVWQPQHF | TGTGCCATCAGTGAGTCCTCAGTTTGGCAGCCCCAGCATTTT
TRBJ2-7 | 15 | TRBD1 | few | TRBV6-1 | CASSGRGTGPYEQYF | TGTGCCAGCAGCGGAAGGGGGACAGGGCCCTACGAGCAGTACTTC
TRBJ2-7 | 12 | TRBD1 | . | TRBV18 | CASSSTGYEQYF | TGTGCCAGCTCATCGACAGGGTACGAGCAGTACTTC
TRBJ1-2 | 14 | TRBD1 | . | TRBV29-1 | CSVAYRGLGYGYTF | TGCAGCGTGGCATACAGGGGATTAGGCTATGGCTACACCTTC
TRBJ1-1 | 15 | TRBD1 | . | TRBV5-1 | CASSTGQGGATEAFF | TGCGCCAGCAGCACCGGACAGGGAGGAGCCACTGAAGCTTTCTTT
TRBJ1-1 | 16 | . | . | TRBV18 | CASSPFGFGGRTEAFF | TGTGCCAGCTCACCATTCGGTTTCGGGGGACGCACTGAAGCTTTCTTT
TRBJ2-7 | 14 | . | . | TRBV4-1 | CASSGAQGSTKVDF | TGCGCCAGCAGCGGCGCACAGGGATCTACGAAAGTCGACTTC
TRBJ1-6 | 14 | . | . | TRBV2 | CASSGGQFASPLHF | TGTGCCAGCAGTGGAGGACAGTTCGCTTCACCCCTCCACTTT
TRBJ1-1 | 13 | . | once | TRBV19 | CASSIGGNTEAFF | TGTGCCAGTAGTATCGGGGGGAACACTGAAGCTTTCTTT
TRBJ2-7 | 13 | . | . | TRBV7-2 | CASSYRIPYEQYF | TGTGCCAGCAGCTACAGAATTCCCTACGAGCAGTACTTC
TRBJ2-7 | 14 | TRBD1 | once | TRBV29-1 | CSVLGQATSYEQYF | TGCAGCGTTCTAGGACAGGCCACCTCCTACGAGCAGTACTTC
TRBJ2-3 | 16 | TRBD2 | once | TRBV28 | CASSPGLAGRTDTQYF | TGTGCCAGCAGTCCGGGACTAGCGGGAAGGACAGATACGCAGTATTTT
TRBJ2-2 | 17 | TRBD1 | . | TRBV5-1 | CASSPNGQGSATGELFF | TGCGCCAGCAGCCCGAACGGACAGGGTTCGGCCACCGGGGAGCTGTTTTTT
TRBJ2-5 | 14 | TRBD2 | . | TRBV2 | CAGEGLANQETQYF | TGTGCCGGAGAGGGACTAGCGAATCAAGAGACCCAGTACTTC